Shown below are 27 T cell receptor beta chains from a single sample sequenced in a study of cytomegalovirus exposure and HLA in healthy donors. This PCR relied on a set of 60 Vbeta primers and 13 Jbeta primers. The assay was immunoSEQ multiplex PCR, and TCRdb's table has in-frame clones only and misses some. The sample has 180,000 or so clones, 70% to 75% seen once. Sequenced input: PBMCs. These receptors were taken from a male donor in good health and CMV-seronegative.

This clone was counted once. The J gene is TRBJ2-3, the V gene TRBV7-2; unclear D gene. Trimming stripped 5 bases from V and 2 bases from J, with 8 bases between. The CDR3 runs to 13 residues. Germline-derived CDR1 and CDR2 are SGHTA and FQGNSA. CDR3 loop: CASSQRPTDTQYF. As DNA, the CDR3 is TGTGCCAGCAGCCAGAGGCCCACAGATACGCAGTATTTT.

The chain is built from TRBV5-1 and TRBJ2-7; 8 nucleotides agree with TRBD2. Germline assignment: CDR1 SGHRS and CDR2 YFSETQ. The V and J ends lost 5 bases and 6 bases, in that order; junction bases with no gene match: 13. This CDR3 comprises 15 residues. The CDR3 sequence: CASRKPGLETSEQYF. The CDR3 DNA follows: TGCGCCAGCAGGAAGCCGGGACTAGAGACTAGCGAGCAGTACTTC. Together with reference TRBV5-1 and TRBJ2-7, the CDR3 gives the full variable domain: KAGVTQTPRYLIKTRGQQVTLSCSPISGHRSVSWYQQTPGQGLQFLFEYFSETQRNKGNFPGRFSGRQFSNSRSEMNVSTLELGDSALYLCASRKPGLETSEQYFGPGTRLTVT.

This rearrangement joins TRBV6-6 to TRBJ1-2; 7 bases are a match to TRBD1. Germline CDR1 reads MNHNY; CDR2 reads SVGAGI (reference sequence). The CDR3 runs 15 residues. Trimming cost V 2 bases and J 4 bases; bases outside gene matches: 7. The CDR3: CASSYGRQGGYGYTF. The CDR3 DNA is TGTGCCAGCAGTTACGGTCGACAGGGAGGCTATGGCTACACCTTC.

J is TRBJ1-2 and V is TRBV19; D might be TRBD1 (5 bases). Trimming took 6 bases from V and 4 from J, leaving 9 bases between them. The germline CDR1 and CDR2 sequences are LNHDA and SQIVND (reference sequence). The CDR3 spans 12 residues. The CDR3 sequence is CASRTQVYGYTF. CDR3 coding DNA: TGTGCCAGTAGGACACAGGTCTATGGCTACACCTTC.

The chain is built from TRBV25-1 and TRBJ2-1; TRBD1 agrees at 8 bases. The CDR3 consists of 14 residues. The trim removed 5 bases at V and 5 bases at J, leaving 5 bases unmatched. Germline V CDR1 and CDR2: MGHDK, SYGVNS. The CDR3 here is CASSRTGLHNEQFF. DNA of the CDR3: TGTGCCAGCAGTCGGACAGGGCTACACAATGAGCAGTTCTTC.

The genes are TRBV6-1 and TRBJ1-5, with 12 bases identical to TRBD1. Per the germline V gene, CDR1 is MNHNS and CDR2 is SASEGT. V lost 2 bases, J lost 6 bases, and 5 bases stayed unmatched. This CDR3 has 16 residues. CDR3 sequence reads: CASSEWDRGRVQPQHF. The CDR3 coding sequence is TGTGCCAGCAGTGAATGGGACAGGGGGCGAGTTCAGCCCCAGCATTTT.

The CDR3 sequence: CASSPQNYGYTF. The CDR3, as DNA: TGTGCCAGCAGCCCCCAGAACTATGGCTACACCTTC. The chain combines TRBV7-3 with TRBJ1-2, with unresolved D. CDR3 size: 12 residues. V was pared by 5 bases and J by 2 bases, with 6 bases between. The germline V gene encodes CDR1 SGHTA and CDR2 FQGTGA. Complete variable domain (other parts from reference TRBV7-3 and TRBJ1-2): GAGVSQTPSNKVTEKGKYVELRCDPISGHTALYWYRQSLGQGPEFLIYFQGTGAADDSGLPNDRFFAVRPEGSVSTLKIQRTERGDSAVYLCASSPQNYGYTFGSGTRLTVV.

The chain carries TRBV6-6 and TRBJ1-5; TRBD1 agrees at 8 bases. The trim removed 0 bases at V and 6 bases at J, leaving 7 bases unmatched. Per the germline V gene, CDR1 is MNHNY and CDR2 is SVGAGI (reference sequence). The CDR3 is 16 residues long. The CDR3 here is CASSYSTSGGRQPQHF. For the CDR3, the DNA is TGTGCCAGCAGTTACTCGACGTCAGGGGGCCGTCAGCCCCAGCATTTT.

J is TRBJ1-5 and V is TRBV10-1; D may be TRBD1 (5 bases). CDR1 WNHNN and CDR2 SYGVQD come from the germline V gene (reference sequence). The length of the CDR3 is 14 residues. The V end was cut by 5 bases, the J end by 3 bases, with 11 bases between. In DNA form, the CDR3 reads TGCGCCAGCAGTCCCGGCGGGGCCAATCAGCCCCAGCATTTT. Amino acids: CASSPGGANQPQHF.

Points on this clone: The sample has other DNA sequences that encode this CDR3 too. The chain combines TRBV28 with TRBJ1-2; D call uncertain. The CDR3 is 12 residues long. Trimming left V 5 bases short and J 5 bases short, with 9 bases between. Germline CDR1 MDHEN, CDR2 SYDVKM. Here the CDR3 DNA reads TGTGCCAGCAGTCTCCGGGGTTATGGCTACACCTTC. Its protein is CASSLRGYGYTF.

The gene calls are TRBV19 and TRBJ1-5; 9 bases agree with TRBD1. CDR1 is LNHDA, CDR2 SQIVND, per germline (reference sequence). The J segment lost 7 bases and the V segment lost 3 bases, leaving 19 bases of the junction unmatched. CDR3 size: 19 residues. This chain's CDR3 is CASSIAPGTGSGGAQPQHF. The CDR3 DNA is TGTGCCAGTAGTATCGCCCCCGGGACAGGGTCGGGGGGAGCGCAGCCCCAGCATTTT.

CDR3: CASSLGQDLLIAKNIQYF. CDR3 sequence (DNA): TGTGCCAGCAGTCTCGGACAGGACCTCCTCATAGCCAAAAACATTCAGTACTTC. The chain links TRBV28 to TRBJ2-4; 7 positions match TRBD1. The junction had 13 bases not matched to a gene; V was cut back by 5 bases and J by 0 bases. The CDR3 covers 18 residues. Germline CDR1 and CDR2: MDHEN and SYDVKM.

Turning to this clone: Other DNA sequences within the sample encode an identical CDR3. V and J are TRBV19 and TRBJ2-7, with D possibly matching TRBD1 (6 bases). There are 14 residues in the CDR3. CDR1 is LNHDA and CDR2 is SQIVND in the germline V gene (reference sequence). Trimming left V 3 bases short and J 3 bases short, with 12 bases between. The CDR3 coding sequence is TGTGCCAGTAGTATCGCAGGGGCGGTCTACGAGCAGTACTTC. This gives the protein CASSIAGAVYEQYF.

The V and J genes are TRBV19 and TRBJ2-1; TRBD2 matches 7 bases. The CDR3 length is 18 residues. After removal of 0 bases from V and 2 bases from J, the junction contained 10 bases not matched to a gene. Germline CDR1 reads LNHDA; CDR2 reads SQIVND (reference sequence). The CDR3 loop is CASSIDQASGTTYNEQFF. The CDR3 DNA reads TGTGCCAGTAGTATAGATCAGGCTAGCGGCACCACCTACAATGAGCAGTTCTTC.

Remarks on this clone: At one end, the junction sequence differs from germline, possibly due to a read error. The chain carries TRBV7-9 and TRBJ2-1, with 10 bases aligning to TRBD2. The CDR3 has 17 residues. Per germline, CDR1 SEHNR and CDR2 FQNEAQ (reference sequence). CDR3 DNA sequence: TGTTCCAGCAGCTATTCAATAGCGGGAGGTTTCTACAATGAGCAGTTCTTC. Protein: CSSSYSIAGGFYNEQFF. Full variable domain (rest looked up from reference TRBV7-9 and TRBJ2-1): DTGVSQNPRHKITKRGQNVTFRCDPISEHNRLYWYRQTLGQGPEFLTYFQNEAQLEKSRLLSDRFSAERPKGSFSTLEIQRTEQGDSAMYLCSSSYSIAGGFYNEQFFGPGTRLTVL.

The V gene is TRBV5-6, the J gene TRBJ2-3, with TRBD2 matching 8 bases. After removal of 5 bases from V and 7 bases from J, the junction contained 12 bases not matched to a gene. The CDR3 consists of 15 residues. Per germline, CDR1 SGHDT and CDR2 YYEEEE. CDR3 loop: CASRGLGREANTQYF. CDR3 nucleotide sequence: TGTGCCAGCAGGGGCTTGGGGCGGGAGGCAAATACGCAGTATTTT.

This clone occurred once. The CDR3 loop is CAWSIRGYEQYF. The CDR3 DNA is TGTGCCTGGAGTATAAGGGGCTACGAGCAGTACTTC. This chain connects TRBV30 to TRBJ2-7, with TRBD1 as a possible D gene (5 bases). The CDR3 spans 12 residues. Germline V gene sequence: CDR1 GTSNPN, CDR2 SVGIG (reference sequence). With 2 bases removed from V and 3 bases from J, the gap between germline ends came to 8 bases.

The rearrangement links TRBV2 to TRBJ2-3; 7 bases are shared with TRBD1. The length of the CDR3 is 15 residues. V shed 7 bases, J shed 2 bases, and the junction held 9 bases outside the gene matches. Germline values: CDR1 SNHLY, CDR2 FYNNEI. In DNA form, the CDR3 reads TGTGCCAGCACCAAACAGGGGAAAAACACAGATACGCAGTATTTT. This gives the protein CASTKQGKNTDTQYF.

This chain uses TRBV19 with TRBJ2-1, with TRBD1 identical over 9 bases. This CDR3 is 14 amino acids long. Germline values: CDR1 LNHDA, CDR2 SQIVND (reference sequence). Unmatched junction bases numbered 1, after V lost 2 bases and J lost 5 bases. Written as DNA, the CDR3 is TGTGCCAGTAGTATATGGACAGGGGACAATGAGCAGTTCTTC. Translation gives CASSIWTGDNEQFF. Using reference TRBV19 and TRBJ2-1 for the parts outside the CDR3, the full variable domain is DGGITQSPKYLFRKEGQNVTLSCEQNLNHDAMYWYRQDPGQGLRLIYYSQIVNDFQKGDIAEGYSVSREKKESFPLTVTSAQKNPTAFYLCASSIWTGDNEQFFGPGTRLTVL.

This chain joins TRBV9 and TRBJ2-7, with 8 positions matching TRBD1. The CDR3 has 15 amino acids. The J segment lost 0 bases and the V segment lost 4 bases, leaving 6 bases of the junction unmatched. Germline CDR1 reads SGDLS; CDR2 reads YYNGEE. The CDR3 loop is CASSNGRGPSYEQYF. CDR3 coding DNA: TGTGCCAGCAGCAACGGCAGGGGGCCCTCCTACGAGCAGTACTTC. Using reference TRBV9 and TRBJ2-7 for the parts outside the CDR3, the full variable domain is DSGVTQTPKHLITATGQRVTLRCSPRSGDLSVYWYQQSLDQGLQFLIQYYNGEERAKGNILERFSAQQFPDLHSELNLSSLELGDSALYFCASSNGRGPSYEQYFGPGTRLTVT.

The V call is TRBV6-1, the J call TRBJ1-5; 9 bases fit TRBD1. Unmatched junction bases numbered 5, after V lost 5 bases and J lost 9 bases. In germline, CDR1 is MNHNS, CDR2 SASEGT. The CDR3 totals 13 residues. The CDR3 loop reads CASSRQGDSPQHF. The CDR3 bases are TGTGCCAGCAGTAGACAGGGGGACTCGCCCCAGCATTTT.

The chain couples TRBV9 to TRBJ2-1; 9 nucleotides line up with TRBD2. The germline gives CDR1 SGDLS, CDR2 YYNGEE. The J segment lost 1 base and the V segment lost 3 bases, leaving 5 bases of the junction unmatched. This CDR3 spans 16 amino acids. CDR3 sequence: CASSALSGGSYNEQFF. For the CDR3, the DNA is TGTGCCAGCAGCGCACTTAGCGGGGGATCCTACAATGAGCAGTTCTTC.

This rearrangement joins TRBV11-1 to TRBJ2-6; 7 positions agree with TRBD1. With 5 bases clipped from V and 2 bases from J, the junction kept 6 bases outside the gene matches. In germline, CDR1 is SGHAT, CDR2 FQDESV (reference sequence). The CDR3 spans 16 residues. CDR3 nucleotide sequence: TGTGCCAGCAGCCGAGACAGGGTCCCTGGGGCCAACGTCCTGACTTTC. Its translation: CASSRDRVPGANVLTF.

The chain joins TRBV6-5 to TRBJ2-1; 9 nucleotides agree with TRBD2. CDR1 and CDR2 from the germline V gene are MNHEY and SVGAGI. Germline trimming cut 0 bases from V and 8 bases from J; bases unmatched to any gene: 5. This CDR3 spans 15 amino acids. The CDR3 bases are TGTGCCAGCAGTTACTCTGCGGGGGGGCCGGATGAGCAGTTCTTC. This codes for CASSYSAGGPDEQFF.

This chain uses TRBV28 with TRBJ1-3, with 7 bases fitting TRBD1. The CDR3 contains 13 residues. V dropped 6 bases and J dropped 8; count of bases not matched to a gene: 7. Germline assignment: CDR1 MDHEN and CDR2 SYDVKM. CDR3 DNA: TGTGCCAGCAGCTCTGGACAGGCGGACACCATATATTTT. It translates to CASSSGQADTIYF. Using reference TRBV28 and TRBJ1-3 for the parts outside the CDR3, the full variable domain is DVKVTQSSRYLVKRTGEKVFLECVQDMDHENMFWYRQDPGLGLRLIYFSYDVKMKEKGDIPEGYSVSREKKERFSLILESASTNQTSMYLCASSSGQADTIYFGEGSWLTVV.

The rearrangement joins TRBV9 to TRBJ2-3, with 9 bases that match TRBD2. Germline values: CDR1 SGDLS, CDR2 YYNGEE. The trim removed 0 bases at V and 2 bases at J, leaving 7 bases unmatched. The CDR3 spans 17 residues. The chain's CDR3 is CASSVGGSGGATDTQYF. The CDR3 region has the DNA TGTGCCAGCAGCGTAGGCGGTAGCGGGGGCGCCACAGATACGCAGTATTTT.

The V gene is TRBV6-1, the J gene TRBJ1-2; no clear D. Looked up from germline, CDR1 is MNHNS and CDR2 is SASEGT. V lost 7 bases, J lost 2 bases, and 14 bases lay in between. The CDR3 sequence is 14 residues long. This CDR3 reads CASTQLAANYGYTF. CDR3 coding DNA: TGTGCCAGCACTCAATTAGCGGCCAACTATGGCTACACCTTC.